Listed below are T cell receptor beta chains from one sample, sequenced in a study of identical twins. From the 5' RACE reads, TCRdb called clonotypes with MiXCR, one entry per CDR3 protein. Of 600,000 to 800,000 distinct CDR3 sequences in the sample, around 21% were seen once. These data were also filed under a second study, of T cells expressing NK-cell markers.

The sample taken for sequencing was PBMCs. These receptors came from a woman aged 18-29 years in good health. CDR3s include the opening cysteine and the closing phenylalanine or tryptophan. The order of the fields is V gene, D gene, CDR3 protein. D genes are given only for firm matches.

TRBV3-1 | - | CASSQDIGFGELFF
TRBV5-1 | TRBD2 | CASSGDSGRGVFFF
TRBV5-5 | - | CASSGRPRGDTQYF
TRBV4-3 | TRBD1 | CASSHGTGVEDTQYF
TRBV10-3 | TRBD1 | CAISYDRGRYGELFF
TRBV20-1 | TRBD1 | CSARDRGWVSEQFF
TRBV20-1 | - | CSASQGLYNEQFF
TRBV12-2 | - | CASRLGIPPLAGPTGELFF
TRBV5-5 | - | CASSSGTTYNEQFF
TRBV20-1 | - | CSARESRRMAKNIQYF
TRBV20-1 | - | CSARLSGTNEQFF
TRBV18 | - | CASSPVPQVETQYF
TRBV7-2 | - | CASSLSGAQTKTQYF
TRBV20-1 | - | CSALGHSYEQYF
TRBV7-9 | - | CASSLRENEQFF
TRBV12-3/TRBV12-4 | TRBD2 | CASSLSGGVAQYF
TRBV27 | - | CATGEVFNQPQHF
TRBV6-1 | - | CASSEMGLGYF
TRBV6-2/TRBV6-3 | - | CASSQDDNEQFF
TRBV20-1 | - | CSARGDEKLFF
TRBV6-5 | - | CASSYSKSSGYNEQFF
TRBV20-1 | TRBD2 | CSASSGSGRTHRTDTQYF
TRBV6-5 | - | CASSYGRGPEQFF
TRBV20-1 | TRBD2 | CSARPSTSGPLTGELFF
TRBV6-2/TRBV6-3 | TRBD1 | CASRFGQAAYEQYF
TRBV4-2 | - | CASSHGPSYNEQFF
TRBV5-1 | - | CASSLGRDAGTNEQFF
TRBV25-1 | TRBD1 | CASAGQGYGYTF
TRBV12-3/TRBV12-4 | - | CASSLGGKDTQYF
TRBV9 | - | CASSVLRGGVTDTQYF
TRBV6-2/TRBV6-3 | - | CASSYIAVYEQYF